This TCR beta chain appears in the sequencing data of a study of cytomegalovirus exposure and HLA in healthy donors. Study-wide results and limits: Later analysis identified 15,000 to 20,000 TCR beta sequences associated with HLA alleles, using a false discovery rate threshold of 0.05.

This clone has just a few counts. Its target is not known. The trim removed 3 bases at V and 7 bases at J, leaving 8 bases unmatched. This CDR3 comprises 15 residues. Germline CDR1 is SGHTS and CDR2 is YDEGEE. Vbeta (60) and Jbeta (13) primers were used in the PCR. Clones were read by immunoSEQ multiplex PCR, and TCRdb kept only the in-frame ones, dropping some. The sample contains about 170,000 clones, roughly 85% of which appear only once. Sequencing used PBMCs. V gene TRBV5-8 combines with J gene TRBJ1-5; 9 positions match TRBD1. The clonotype originates from a boy aged 2-15 years in good health and CMV-seronegative. The DNA for the CDR3 is TGTGCCAGCAGCTATACGGGACAGGGCGGACAGCCCCAGCATTTT. Protein product: CASSYTGQGGQPQHF.